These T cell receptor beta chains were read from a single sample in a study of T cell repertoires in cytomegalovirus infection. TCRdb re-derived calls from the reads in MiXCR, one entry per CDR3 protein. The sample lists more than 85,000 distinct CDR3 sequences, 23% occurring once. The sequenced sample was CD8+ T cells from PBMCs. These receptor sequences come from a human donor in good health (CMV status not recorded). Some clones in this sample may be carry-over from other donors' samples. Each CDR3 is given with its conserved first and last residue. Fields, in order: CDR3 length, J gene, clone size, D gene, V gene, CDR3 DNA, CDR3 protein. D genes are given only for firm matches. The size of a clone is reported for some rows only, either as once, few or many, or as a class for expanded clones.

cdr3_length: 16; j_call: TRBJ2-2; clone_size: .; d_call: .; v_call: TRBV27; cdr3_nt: TGTGCCAGCAGTCTACGGAGGGCAAGAGGTACCGGGGAGCTGTTTTTT; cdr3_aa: CASSLRRARGTGELFF
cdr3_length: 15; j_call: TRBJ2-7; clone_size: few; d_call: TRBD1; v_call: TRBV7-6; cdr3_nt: TGTGCCAGCAGCGAAGACAGGGCGACCGCCTACGAGCAGTACTTC; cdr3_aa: CASSEDRATAYEQYF
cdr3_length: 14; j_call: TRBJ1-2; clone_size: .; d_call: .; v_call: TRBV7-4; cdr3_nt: TGTGCCAGCAGCTTAGCGATGGGGGCGGATGGCTACACCTTC; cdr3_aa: CASSLAMGADGYTF
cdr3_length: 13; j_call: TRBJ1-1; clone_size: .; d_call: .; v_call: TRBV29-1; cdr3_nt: TGCAGCGTACGCAGGGATACGGGCACTGAAGCTTTCTTT; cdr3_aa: CSVRRDTGTEAFF
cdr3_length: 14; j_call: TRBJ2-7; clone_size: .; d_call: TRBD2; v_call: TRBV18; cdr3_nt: TGTGCCAGCTCACCTGGGCGGCGGGGGGACGAGCAGTACTTC; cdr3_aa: CASSPGRRGDEQYF
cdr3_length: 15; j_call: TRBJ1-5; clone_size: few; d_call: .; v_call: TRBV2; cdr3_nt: TGTGCCAGCAGAGCGGAGGGGGGGGAAGAACAGCCCCAGCATTTT; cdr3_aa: CASRAEGGEEQPQHF
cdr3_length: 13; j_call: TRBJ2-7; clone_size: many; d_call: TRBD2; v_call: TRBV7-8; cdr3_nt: TGTGCCAGCAGCGGACTAGCGGTTTACGAGCAGTACTTC; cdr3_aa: CASSGLAVYEQYF
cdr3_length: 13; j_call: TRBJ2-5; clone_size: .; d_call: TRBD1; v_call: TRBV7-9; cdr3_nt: TGTGCCAGCACCCCGGACAGGGGGGAGCCCCAGTACTTC; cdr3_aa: CASTPDRGEPQYF
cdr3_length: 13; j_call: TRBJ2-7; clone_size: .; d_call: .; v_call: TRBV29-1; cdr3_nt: TGCTCTCCCGAGGGACTGGGCCCCTACGAGCAGTACTTC; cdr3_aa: CSPEGLGPYEQYF
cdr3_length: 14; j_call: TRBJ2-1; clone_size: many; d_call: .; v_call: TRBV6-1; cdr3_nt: TGTGCCAGCAGTGAACTTGACACCGACAATGAGCAGTTCTTC; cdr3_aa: CASSELDTDNEQFF
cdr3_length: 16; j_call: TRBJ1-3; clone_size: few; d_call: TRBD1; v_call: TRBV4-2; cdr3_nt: TGTGCCAGCAGCCAAAATACCGGGACAGCTGGAAACACCATATATTTT; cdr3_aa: CASSQNTGTAGNTIYF
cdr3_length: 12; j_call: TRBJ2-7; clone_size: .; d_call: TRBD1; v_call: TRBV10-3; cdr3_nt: TGTGCCATCAGTCAGACAGGGCGCGAGCAGTACTTC; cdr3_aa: CAISQTGREQYF
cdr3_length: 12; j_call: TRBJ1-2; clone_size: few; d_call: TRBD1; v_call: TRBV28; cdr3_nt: TGTGCCAGCACCCGGACAGGGGCTGGCTACACCTTC; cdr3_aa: CASTRTGAGYTF
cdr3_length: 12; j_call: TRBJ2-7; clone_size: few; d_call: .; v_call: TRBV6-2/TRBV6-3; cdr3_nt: TGTGCCAGCAGGATCGACAGCTACGAGCAGTACTTC; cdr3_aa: CASRIDSYEQYF
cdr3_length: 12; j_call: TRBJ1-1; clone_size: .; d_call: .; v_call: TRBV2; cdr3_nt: TGTGCCAGCAGTGTCACGACGGCAGAAGCTTTCTTT; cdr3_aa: CASSVTTAEAFF
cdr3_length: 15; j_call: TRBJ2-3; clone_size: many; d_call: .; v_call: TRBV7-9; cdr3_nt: TGTGCCAGCAGCTTGAGGGGGAGCGGCACAGATACGCAGTATTTT; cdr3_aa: CASSLRGSGTDTQYF
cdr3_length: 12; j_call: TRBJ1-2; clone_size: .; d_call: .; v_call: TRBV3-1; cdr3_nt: TGTGCCAGCAGCTACCTGCAGAATGGTTACACCTTC; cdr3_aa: CASSYLQNGYTF
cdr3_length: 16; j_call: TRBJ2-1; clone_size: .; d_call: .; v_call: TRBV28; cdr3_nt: TGTGCCAGCAGTTTCCAGGATGAGGACTCCTACAATGAGCAGTTCTTC; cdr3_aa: CASSFQDEDSYNEQFF
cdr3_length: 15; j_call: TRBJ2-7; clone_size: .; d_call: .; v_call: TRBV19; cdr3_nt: TGTGCCAGTAGTATAGATGAAGGACAGTCCTACGAGCAGTACTTC; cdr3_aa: CASSIDEGQSYEQYF
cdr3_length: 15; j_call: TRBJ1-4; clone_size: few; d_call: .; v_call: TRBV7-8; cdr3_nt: TGTGCCAGCAGCTTTAGACCCGGTGCAGGTGAAAAACTGTTTTTT; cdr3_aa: CASSFRPGAGEKLFF
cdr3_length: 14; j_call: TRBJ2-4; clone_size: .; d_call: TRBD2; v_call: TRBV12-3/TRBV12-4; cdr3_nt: TGTGCCAGCAGCCCCGTGTCGGGGGGAAACATTCAGTACTTC; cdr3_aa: CASSPVSGGNIQYF
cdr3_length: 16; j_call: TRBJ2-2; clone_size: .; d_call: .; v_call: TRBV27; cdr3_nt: TGTGCCAGCAGTACTTTAGGGAGCGTGGGCACCGGGGAGCTGTTTTTT; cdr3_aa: CASSTLGSVGTGELFF
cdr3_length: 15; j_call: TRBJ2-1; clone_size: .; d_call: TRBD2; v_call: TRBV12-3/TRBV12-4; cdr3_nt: TGTGCCAGCAGTTTGGCGGGGGGTGGGTACAATGAGCAGTTCTTC; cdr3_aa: CASSLAGGGYNEQFF
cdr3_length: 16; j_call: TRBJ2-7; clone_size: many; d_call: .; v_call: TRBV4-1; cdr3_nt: TGCGCCAGCAGCCAAGGTTGGGCAGGGTCGGGGGAAGAGCAGTACTTC; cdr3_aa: CASSQGWAGSGEEQYF
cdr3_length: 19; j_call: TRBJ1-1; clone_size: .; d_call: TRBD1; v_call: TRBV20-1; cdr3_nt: TGCAGTGCTAGATCTCCAGGACAGGCCCTACAGGTGATGAACACTGAAGCTTTCTTT; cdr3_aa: CSARSPGQALQVMNTEAFF
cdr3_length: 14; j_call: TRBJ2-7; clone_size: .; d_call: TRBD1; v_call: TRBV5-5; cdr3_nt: TGTGCCAGCAGCTTGGAGGGACAGATCTACGAGCAGTACTTC; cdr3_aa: CASSLEGQIYEQYF
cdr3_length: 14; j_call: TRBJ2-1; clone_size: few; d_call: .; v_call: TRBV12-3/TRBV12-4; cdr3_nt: TGTGCCAGCAGTTTAGACGGGATTTACAATGAGCAGTTCTTC; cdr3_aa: CASSLDGIYNEQFF
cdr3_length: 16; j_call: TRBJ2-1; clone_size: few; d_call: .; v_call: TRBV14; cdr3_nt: TGTGCCAGCAGCCAAGACCCCTCTAACTCCTACAATGAGCAGTTCTTC; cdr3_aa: CASSQDPSNSYNEQFF
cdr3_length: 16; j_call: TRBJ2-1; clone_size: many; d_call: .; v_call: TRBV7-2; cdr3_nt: TGTGCCAGCAGCTTAGTTTCGTTAAGCTCCTACAATGAGCAGTTCTTC; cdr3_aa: CASSLVSLSSYNEQFF
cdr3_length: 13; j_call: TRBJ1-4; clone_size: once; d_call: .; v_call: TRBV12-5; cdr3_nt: TGTGCTAGTGGCCCGAGTGTGGCTGAAAAACTGTTTTTT; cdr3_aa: CASGPSVAEKLFF
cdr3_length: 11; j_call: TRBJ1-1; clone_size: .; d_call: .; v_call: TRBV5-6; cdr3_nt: TGTGCCAGCAGCTACGACGGTGAAGCTTTCTTT; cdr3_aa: CASSYDGEAFF
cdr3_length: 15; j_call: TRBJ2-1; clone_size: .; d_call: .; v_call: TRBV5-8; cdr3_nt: TGTGCCAGCAGCTTGTACGGTTCAGCCTACAATGAGCAGTTCTTC; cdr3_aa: CASSLYGSAYNEQFF
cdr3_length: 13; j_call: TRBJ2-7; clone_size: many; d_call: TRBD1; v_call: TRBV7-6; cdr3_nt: TGTGCCAGCAGCAAGGGACAGGAGCGCGAGCAGTACTTC; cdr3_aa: CASSKGQEREQYF
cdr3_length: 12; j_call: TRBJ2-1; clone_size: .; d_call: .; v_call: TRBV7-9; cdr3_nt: TGTGCCAGCAGCTCCGAATCAGATGAGCAGTTCTTC; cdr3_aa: CASSSESDEQFF
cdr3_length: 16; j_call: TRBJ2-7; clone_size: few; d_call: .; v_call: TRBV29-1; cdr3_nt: TGCAGCGTTGAAGAGATACAGAGGGGGGGTACCTACGAGCAGTACTTC; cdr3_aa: CSVEEIQRGGTYEQYF
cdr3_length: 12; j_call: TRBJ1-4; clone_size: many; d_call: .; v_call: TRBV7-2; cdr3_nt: TGTGCCAGCAGCTTCAAGGGGGAAAAACTGTTTTTT; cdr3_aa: CASSFKGEKLFF
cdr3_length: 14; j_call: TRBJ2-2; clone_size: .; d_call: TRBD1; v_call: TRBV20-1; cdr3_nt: TGCAGTGCTAGGCAGGGGGCGAACACCGGGGAGCTGTTTTTT; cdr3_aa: CSARQGANTGELFF
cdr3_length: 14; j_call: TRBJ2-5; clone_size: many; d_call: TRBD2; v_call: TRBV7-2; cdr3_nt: TGTGCCAGCACCCCTGAAGCGGGGGAGGAGACCCAGTACTTC; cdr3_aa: CASTPEAGEETQYF
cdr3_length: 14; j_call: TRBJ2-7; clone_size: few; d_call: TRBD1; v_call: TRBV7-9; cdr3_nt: TGTGCCAGCAGCTTCGAAGGACAGGCCTACGAGCAGTACTTC; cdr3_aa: CASSFEGQAYEQYF
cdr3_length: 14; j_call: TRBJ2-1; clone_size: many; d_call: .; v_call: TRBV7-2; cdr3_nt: TGTGCCAGGACCCCCTGGGGACTGGTCAATGAGCAGTTCTTC; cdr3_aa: CARTPWGLVNEQFF
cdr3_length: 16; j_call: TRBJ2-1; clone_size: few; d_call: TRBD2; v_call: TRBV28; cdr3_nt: TGTGCCAGCAGTCCCCTTCCCGGGGGGGCCATCCGGCTTGGGTTCTTC; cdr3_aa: CASSPLPGGAIRLGFF
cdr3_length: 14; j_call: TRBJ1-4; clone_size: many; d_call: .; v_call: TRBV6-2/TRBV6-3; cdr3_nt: TGTGCCAGCAGTTCCAGGGCCGGTGGAGAAAAACTGTTTTTT; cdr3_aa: CASSSRAGGEKLFF
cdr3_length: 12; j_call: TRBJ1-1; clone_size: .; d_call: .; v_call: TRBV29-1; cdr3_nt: TGCAGCGTGCGGTTCACATTGGGTGAAGCTTTCTTT; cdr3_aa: CSVRFTLGEAFF
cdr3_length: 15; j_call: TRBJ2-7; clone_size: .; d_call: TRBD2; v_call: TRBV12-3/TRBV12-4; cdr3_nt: TGTGCCAGCAGTTGGGGGGGGAGCGCTACCTACGAGCAGAACTTC; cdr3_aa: CASSWGGSATYEQNF
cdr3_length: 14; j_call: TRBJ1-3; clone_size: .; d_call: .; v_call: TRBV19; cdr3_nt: TGTGCCAGTAGTCGCCGCGGCTCTGGAAACACCATATATTTT; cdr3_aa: CASSRRGSGNTIYF
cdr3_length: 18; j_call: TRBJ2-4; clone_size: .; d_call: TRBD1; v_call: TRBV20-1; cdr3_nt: TGCAGTGCTATTGAGGTCTTGACGTCGACAGGGTCCAAAAACATTCAGTACTTC; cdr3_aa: CSAIEVLTSTGSKNIQYF
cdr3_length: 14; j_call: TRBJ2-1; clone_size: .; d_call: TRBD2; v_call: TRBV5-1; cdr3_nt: TGCGCCAGCAGCTCGGGACTAGGAGGTAGTGAGCAGTTCTTC; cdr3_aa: CASSSGLGGSEQFF
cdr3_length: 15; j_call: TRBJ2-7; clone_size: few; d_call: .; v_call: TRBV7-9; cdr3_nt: TGTGCCAGCAGCCAAGAAGGGGGAGTGAAGAACGAGCAGTACTTC; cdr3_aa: CASSQEGGVKNEQYF
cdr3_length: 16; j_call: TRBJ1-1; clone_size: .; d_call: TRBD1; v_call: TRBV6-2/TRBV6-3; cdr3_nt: TGTGCCAGCAGCTTGTCTCGGACAGGGCTGAACACTGAAGCTTTCTTT; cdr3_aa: CASSLSRTGLNTEAFF
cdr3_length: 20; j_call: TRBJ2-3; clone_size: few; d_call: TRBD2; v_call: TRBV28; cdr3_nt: TGTGCCAGCAGTTTAGGGGACGGACTAGCGGGGGGGCCCTGGACAGATACGCAGTATTTT; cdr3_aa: CASSLGDGLAGGPWTDTQYF
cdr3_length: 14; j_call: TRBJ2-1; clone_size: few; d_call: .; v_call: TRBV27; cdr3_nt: TGTGCCAGCAGCGCCCCGACACGAGACAATGAGCAGTTCTTC; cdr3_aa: CASSAPTRDNEQFF
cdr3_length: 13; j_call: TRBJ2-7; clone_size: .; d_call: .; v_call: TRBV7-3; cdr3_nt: TGTGCCAGCAGCGTAATGCGGACATACGAGCAGTACTTC; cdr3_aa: CASSVMRTYEQYF
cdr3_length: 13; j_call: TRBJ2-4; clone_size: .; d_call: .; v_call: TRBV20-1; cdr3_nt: TGCAGTGCTCTACTACTAGCCAAAAACATTCAGTACTTC; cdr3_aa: CSALLLAKNIQYF
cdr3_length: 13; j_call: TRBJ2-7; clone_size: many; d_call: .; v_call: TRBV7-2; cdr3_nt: TGTGCCAGCAGCGGGGGACTGTACTACGAGCAGTACTTC; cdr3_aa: CASSGGLYYEQYF
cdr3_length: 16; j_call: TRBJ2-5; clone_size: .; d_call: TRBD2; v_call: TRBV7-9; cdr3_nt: TGTGCCAGCAGCCATAACCGACTAGCGGGATCGGAGACCCAGTACTTC; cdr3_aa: CASSHNRLAGSETQYF
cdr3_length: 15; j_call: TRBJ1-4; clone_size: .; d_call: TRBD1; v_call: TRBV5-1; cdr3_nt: TGCGCCAGCAGCCTCGACCGGGACAGGAATGAAAAACTGTTTTTT; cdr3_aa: CASSLDRDRNEKLFF
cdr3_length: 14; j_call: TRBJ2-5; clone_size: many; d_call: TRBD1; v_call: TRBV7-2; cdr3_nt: TGTGCCAGCAGCGGACAGGGGTCTCAAGAGACCCAGTACTTC; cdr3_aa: CASSGQGSQETQYF
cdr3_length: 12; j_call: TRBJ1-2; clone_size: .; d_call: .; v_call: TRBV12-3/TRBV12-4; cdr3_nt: TGTGCCAGCAGTTCCAGGGACGCCGGCTACACCTTC; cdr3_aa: CASSSRDAGYTF
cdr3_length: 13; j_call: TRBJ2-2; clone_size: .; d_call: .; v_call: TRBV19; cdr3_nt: TGTGCCAGTGGTCAGGGGAGGTCCGGGGAGCTGTTTTTT; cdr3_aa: CASGQGRSGELFF
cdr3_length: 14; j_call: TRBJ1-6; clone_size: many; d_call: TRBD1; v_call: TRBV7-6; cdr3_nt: TGTGCCAGCAGCACAGGACAGGGAAGTTCACCCCTCCACTTT; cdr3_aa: CASSTGQGSSPLHF